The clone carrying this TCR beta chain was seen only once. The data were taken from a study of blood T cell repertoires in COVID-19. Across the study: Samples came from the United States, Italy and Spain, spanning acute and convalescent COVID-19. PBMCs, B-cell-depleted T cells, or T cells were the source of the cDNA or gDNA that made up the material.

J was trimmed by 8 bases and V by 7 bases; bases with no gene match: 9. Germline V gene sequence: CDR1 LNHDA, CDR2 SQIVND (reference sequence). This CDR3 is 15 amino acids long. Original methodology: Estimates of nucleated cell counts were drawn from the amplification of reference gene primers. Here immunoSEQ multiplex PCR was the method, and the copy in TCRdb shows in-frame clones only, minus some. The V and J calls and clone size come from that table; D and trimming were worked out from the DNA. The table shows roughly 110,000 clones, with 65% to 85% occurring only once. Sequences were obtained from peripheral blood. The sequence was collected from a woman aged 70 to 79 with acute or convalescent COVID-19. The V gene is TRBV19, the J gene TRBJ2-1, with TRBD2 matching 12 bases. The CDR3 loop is CASNTGLAGFHEQFF. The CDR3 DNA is TGTGCCAGTAACACGGGACTAGCGGGTTTTCATGAGCAGTTCTTC.